The source of this T cell receptor beta chain is a study of identical twins. General study findings and limits: Models came in too low on out-of-frame TCR alpha sharing in monozygotic twins. Out-of-frame beta sequences exhibited a weaker degree of excess twin sharing.

Template switching (which added a universal primer site) was used, and cDNA carried unique molecular identifiers. TCRdb analysed the 5' RACE reads with MiXCR anew, one entry per CDR3 protein. The sample has around 250,000 distinct CDR3 sequences, 9.5% to 15% seen once. Germline V gene data show CDR1 as SEHNR and CDR2 as FQNEAQ (reference sequence). This CDR3 region has 13 residues. V dropped 5 bases and J dropped 5; count of bases not matched to a gene: 6. This clonotype was recorded many times. Its antigen is currently unknown. These data also featured in a second study, about yellow fever vaccine responses in identical twins.

The source is a woman under 30 in good health. Sequences were obtained from memory (CD45RO+) T cells sorted from blood. V gene TRBV7-9 combines with J gene TRBJ2-7; 7 positions match TRBD1. The CDR3 sequence: CASSATGSDEQYF. The DNA for the CDR3 is TGTGCCAGCAGCGCGACAGGGTCCGACGAGCAGTACTTC.